The rows below give T cell receptor beta chains drawn from one sample of a study of T cells in Graves' hyperthyroidism and ophthalmopathy. TCRdb fed the multiplex PCR reads into MiXCR, producing one record per CDR3 protein. The top ten hold approximately 12% of the sample, which has about 640,000 distinct CDR3 sequences, roughly 15% seen once. Specimen: blood. These receptors came from a woman aged 45-65 years with Graves' ophthalmopathy. Both conserved end residues are part of each CDR3. A D gene is named only where the DNA matches it firmly. Size is stated for part of the rows, as once, few or many counts, or as a class when the clone is expanded.

TRBJ2-2 | TRBD2 | many | TRBV20-1 | 17 | TGCAGTGCTAGACCCTGGACTAGCGGGAGTAATACCGGGGAGCTGTTTTTT | CSARPWTSGSNTGELFF
TRBJ1-2 | TRBD1 | few | TRBV7-2 | 16 | TGTGCCAGCAGCCTCGGGACAGGGGGCTCGGGTGGCGGCTACACCTTC | CASSLGTGGSGGGYTF
TRBJ2-2 | TRBD1 | - | TRBV4-2 | 15 | TGTGCCAGCAGCCAAGAGAACAGGGGTGCCGGGGAGCTGTTTTTT | CASSQENRGAGELFF
TRBJ2-5 | - | few | TRBV5-6 | 16 | TGTGCCAGCAGCTTGGTTCGTTTGGCATATGAAGAGACCCAGTACTTC | CASSLVRLAYEETQYF
TRBJ1-2 | TRBD1 | many | TRBV5-1 | 15 | TGCGCCAGCAGCCACAGGGACAGGGGAGACTATGGCTACACCTTC | CASSHRDRGDYGYTF
TRBJ1-5 | TRBD1 | many | TRBV6-5 | 14 | TGTGCCAGCAGTTACGGGACAGGGGGTCAGCCCCAGCATTTT | CASSYGTGGQPQHF
TRBJ2-7 | - | many | TRBV9 | 15 | TGTGCCAGCAGCCCCGGGGTGGCGTCCTCCTACGAGCAGTACTTC | CASSPGVASSYEQYF
TRBJ2-1 | - | many | TRBV7-2 | 13 | TGTGCCAGCAGCTTAGACAGGCTATCTAGTGAGTTCTTC | CASSLDRLSSEFF
TRBJ1-5 | - | many | TRBV20-1 | 15 | TGCAGTGCTAGAGTGGATCGGGACTTGAATCAGCCCCAGCATTTT | CSARVDRDLNQPQHF
TRBJ2-1 | - | - | TRBV3-1 | 14 | TGTGCCAGCAGCCCGTTCGGGAGTAACGTTGAGCAGTTCTTC | CASSPFGSNVEQFF
TRBJ2-1 | TRBD2 | many | TRBV7-9 | 15 | TGTGCCAGCAGCTTCCTAAGCGGGACTAGTAATGAGCAGTTCTTC | CASSFLSGTSNEQFF
TRBJ2-2 | TRBD2 | many | TRBV6-2/TRBV6-3 | 15 | TGTGCCAGCAAAATAGCGGGGATGTTTCCCGGGGAGCTGTTTTTT | CASKIAGMFPGELFF
TRBJ1-5 | TRBD1 | - | TRBV15 | 15 | TGTGCCACCAGCAGCTTGGGACAGCCCAATCAGCCCCAGCATTTT | CATSSLGQPNQPQHF
TRBJ1-5 | - | many | TRBV28 | 15 | TGTGCCAGCAGCTTATCCAGGGTCGGCAATCAGCCCCAGCATTTT | CASSLSRVGNQPQHF
TRBJ1-2 | - | few | TRBV7-6 | 13 | TGTGCCAGCCTGTTTGTTTCTGGCTATGGCTACACCTTC | CASLFVSGYGYTF
TRBJ2-5 | - | few | TRBV5-4 | 18 | TGTGCCAGCAGCCCCGGAGGTCAGGCCCCCAAGGGCCAAGAGACCCAGTACTTC | CASSPGGQAPKGQETQYF
TRBJ2-5 | - | many | TRBV12-3/TRBV12-4 | 14 | TGTGCCAGCAAGAAAGGAGGGCATTTTGATCCCCAGTACTTC | CASKKGGHFDPQYF
TRBJ2-7 | - | many | TRBV7-9 | 16 | TGTGCCAGCAGCTCTTCACAGCAAACTAGGACTTACGAGCAGTACTTC | CASSSSQQTRTYEQYF
TRBJ2-1 | TRBD2 | many | TRBV12-5 | 18 | TGTGCTAGTGGTTTGGTATATCGGCTAGCGGGGGACCACAATGAGCAGTTCTTC | CASGLVYRLAGDHNEQFF
TRBJ1-1 | - | few | TRBV10-3 | 14 | TGTGCCATCAGTCCGGACAGAGGGAACACTGAAGCTTTCTTT | CAISPDRGNTEAFF
TRBJ1-5 | - | - | TRBV27 | 15 | TGTGCCAGCAGCCTAACGAGGGATAGCAATCAGCCCCAGCATTTT | CASSLTRDSNQPQHF
TRBJ2-1 | TRBD2 | many | TRBV2 | 13 | TGTGCCGGCGGACTAGCGGGAGCGTATGAGCAGTTCTTC | CAGGLAGAYEQFF
TRBJ2-5 | - | - | TRBV3-1 | 15 | TGTGCCAGCAGCCGGCCGACGGGCCTTCAAGAGACCCAGTACTTC | CASSRPTGLQETQYF
TRBJ2-7 | TRBD2 | many | TRBV10-3 | 16 | TGTGCCATCAGTGACCTCGGACTAGCGGGAAACTACGAGCAGTACTTC | CAISDLGLAGNYEQYF
TRBJ2-4 | TRBD1 | - | TRBV19 | 15 | TGTGCCAGTACCTTAACAGGGGACGACAAAAACATTCAGTACTTC | CASTLTGDDKNIQYF
TRBJ1-2 | TRBD1 | - | TRBV5-1 | 14 | TGCGCCAGCAGCTTGGATGACAGGGGATATGGCTACACCTTC | CASSLDDRGYGYTF
TRBJ1-1 | - | many | TRBV6-1 | 14 | TGTGCCAGCAGAGCCTGGAGGGAGGCCACTGAAGCTTTCTTT | CASRAWREATEAFF
TRBJ2-7 | - | - | TRBV3-1 | 15 | TGTGCCAGCAGCCAAGTCCCCCGAGGCTCCTACGAGCAGTACTTC | CASSQVPRGSYEQYF
TRBJ2-3 | - | once | TRBV4-1 | 17 | TGCGCCAGCAGCCTTGGAAGGTATGGTCGCCGCACAGATACGCAGTATTTT | CASSLGRYGRRTDTQYF
TRBJ1-5 | - | many | TRBV20-1 | 13 | TGCAGTGCTAGGAAAGGGAAGAATCAGCCCCAGCATTTT | CSARKGKNQPQHF
TRBJ1-3 | - | - | TRBV9 | 15 | TGTGCCAGCAGCGTAGTAGACAGTGACGGAAACACCATATATTTT | CASSVVDSDGNTIYF
TRBJ2-7 | TRBD2 | - | TRBV12-3/TRBV12-4 | 17 | TGTGCCAGCAGTTGGCCTAGCGGGACGGAATCGGAATACGAGCAGTACTTC | CASSWPSGTESEYEQYF
TRBJ2-2 | - | many | TRBV19 | 14 | TGTGCCAGTAGTTGGGGATCGAACACCGGGGAGCTGTTTTTT | CASSWGSNTGELFF
TRBJ1-2 | - | - | TRBV12-3/TRBV12-4 | 16 | TGTGCCAGCAGTTTTAGCACCGGGGACGGATCTCGAGGCTACACCTTC | CASSFSTGDGSRGYTF
TRBJ2-1 | TRBD2 | - | TRBV25-1 | 16 | TGTGCCAGCAGTGCTCTAGCGGGGGGTTTCCTCAATGAGCAGTTCTTC | CASSALAGGFLNEQFF
TRBJ2-1 | - | many | TRBV20-1 | 15 | TGCAGTGCTAGAGATCGGGACACCAGGGGGGATGAGCAGTTCTTC | CSARDRDTRGDEQFF
TRBJ1-2 | - | few | TRBV6-6 | 12 | TGTGCCAGCAGTTACTTGGGGGATGGCTACACCTTC | CASSYLGDGYTF
TRBJ2-7 | TRBD2 | many | TRBV7-2 | 16 | TGTGCCAGCAGCAGAGATCTAGCGGTCGAGTACTACGAGCAGTACTTC | CASSRDLAVEYYEQYF
TRBJ2-3 | TRBD2 | few | TRBV6-6 | 16 | TGTGCCAGCAGTTACTCGGGGACTAGCCGCACAGATACGCAGTATTTT | CASSYSGTSRTDTQYF
TRBJ2-3 | TRBD2 | many | TRBV27 | 17 | TGTGCCAGCAGTAAACCGGGACTAGCGGGAGACTCAGATACGCAGTATTTT | CASSKPGLAGDSDTQYF
TRBJ1-6 | TRBD1 | few | TRBV6-8 | 14 | TGTGCCAGCAGTTACGCGGGACAGGGGTCACCCCTCCACTTT | CASSYAGQGSPLHF
TRBJ2-3 | TRBD2 | many | TRBV28 | 16 | TGTGCCAGCAGTTCTGGAATAGCGGGAGTCGTGGATACGCAGTATTTT | CASSSGIAGVVDTQYF
TRBJ1-2 | TRBD1 | few | TRBV5-4 | 15 | TGTGCCAGCAGCTCAGGAGGGGACAGGGCCTATGGCTACACCTTC | CASSSGGDRAYGYTF
TRBJ2-1 | TRBD2 | few | TRBV27 | 18 | TGTGCCAGCAGTTTGAGGCGGGGACTAGCGGGAGCCAACAATGAGCAGTTCTTC | CASSLRRGLAGANNEQFF
TRBJ1-4 | - | - | TRBV11-1 | 13 | TGTGCCAGCAGCTTTGGCGCTAATGAAAAACTGTTTTTT | CASSFGANEKLFF